This T cell receptor (beta chain) was found in a study of cytomegalovirus exposure and HLA in healthy donors. The study's findings and limits: Across donors, most TCRs were seen rarely, yet some public ones were widespread. As a later analysis showed, a missense DCLRE1C variant was linked to trimming of TCR beta V- and J-genes. Accounts indicate the classifier identified cytomegalovirus status with strong specificity and sensitivity. In a later analysis, HLA-C alleles had the fewest associated TCRs, DRB1 alleles the most.

About this clone itself: Antigen: not known.

CDR1 SGHDT and CDR2 YYEEEE come from the germline V gene. This CDR3 has 14 amino acids. With V trimmed by 5 bases and J by 4 bases, 5 bases remained unmatched. The PCR used 60 Vbeta and 13 Jbeta primers. TCRdb's table, derived via immunoSEQ multiplex PCR, lists solely in-frame clones and lacks some. The repertoire holds around 180,000 clones, with around 80% as singletons. This TCR was sampled from a man aged 40-55 years in good health and CMV-seronegative. V gene TRBV5-6 combines with J gene TRBJ1-4; 7 bases are a match to TRBD1. Source material: PBMCs. The CDR3 DNA reads TGTGCCAGCAGACGGGGACAGTTTAATGAAAAACTGTTTTTT. It encodes CASRRGQFNEKLFF.